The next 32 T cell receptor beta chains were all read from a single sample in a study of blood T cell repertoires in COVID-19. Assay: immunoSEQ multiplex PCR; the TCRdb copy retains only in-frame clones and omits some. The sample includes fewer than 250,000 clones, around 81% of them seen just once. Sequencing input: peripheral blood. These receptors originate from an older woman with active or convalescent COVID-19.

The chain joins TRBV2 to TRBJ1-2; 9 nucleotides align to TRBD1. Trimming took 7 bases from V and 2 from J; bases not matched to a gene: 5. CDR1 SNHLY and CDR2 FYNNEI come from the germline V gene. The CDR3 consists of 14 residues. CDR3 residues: CASTGDRVNYGYTF. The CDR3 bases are TGTGCCAGCACCGGGGACAGGGTCAACTATGGCTACACCTTC.

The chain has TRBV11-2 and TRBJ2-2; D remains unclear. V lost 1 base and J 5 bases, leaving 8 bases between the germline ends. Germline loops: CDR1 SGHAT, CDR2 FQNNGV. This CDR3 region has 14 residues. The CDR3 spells CASSLVRRTGELFF. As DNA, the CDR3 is TGTGCCAGCAGCTTAGTCCGTCGGACCGGGGAGCTGTTTTTT.

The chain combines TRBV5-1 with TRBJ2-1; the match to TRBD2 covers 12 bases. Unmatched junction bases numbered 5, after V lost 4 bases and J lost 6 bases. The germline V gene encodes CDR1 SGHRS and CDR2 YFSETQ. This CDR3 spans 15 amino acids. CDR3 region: CASSPLAGGSNEQFF. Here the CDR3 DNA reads TGCGCCAGCAGCCCTCTAGCGGGAGGGTCCAATGAGCAGTTCTTC.

The CDR3 loop is CASSPPTIRTGKVLFF. CDR3 in DNA: TGTGCCAGCAGTCCACCAACAATACGGACAGGGAAAGTTCTGTTTTTT. The chain has TRBV28 and TRBJ2-2; 8 positions match TRBD1. This CDR3 has 16 amino acids. V shed 5 bases, J shed 14 bases, and the junction held 19 bases outside the gene matches. CDR1 is MDHEN and CDR2 is SYDVKM in the germline V gene.

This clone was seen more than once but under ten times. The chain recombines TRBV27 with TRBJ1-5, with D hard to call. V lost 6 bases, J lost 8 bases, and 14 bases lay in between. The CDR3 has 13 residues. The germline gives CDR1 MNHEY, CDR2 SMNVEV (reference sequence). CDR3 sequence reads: CASSPSQIEPQHF. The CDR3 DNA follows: TGTGCCAGCAGCCCCAGTCAGATCGAGCCCCAGCATTTT.

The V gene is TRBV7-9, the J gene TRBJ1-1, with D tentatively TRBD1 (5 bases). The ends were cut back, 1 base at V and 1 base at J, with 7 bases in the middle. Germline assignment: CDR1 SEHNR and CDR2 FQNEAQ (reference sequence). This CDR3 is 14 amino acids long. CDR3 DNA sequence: TGTGCCAGCAGCTTAGGCAGGGCGAACACTGAAGCTTTCTTT. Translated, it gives CASSLGRANTEAFF.

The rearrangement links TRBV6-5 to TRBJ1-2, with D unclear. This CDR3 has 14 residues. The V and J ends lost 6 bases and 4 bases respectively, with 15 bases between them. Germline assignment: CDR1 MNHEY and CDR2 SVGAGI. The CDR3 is CASRKIGLIYGYTF. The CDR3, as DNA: TGTGCCAGCAGAAAGATCGGGTTGATCTATGGCTACACCTTC.

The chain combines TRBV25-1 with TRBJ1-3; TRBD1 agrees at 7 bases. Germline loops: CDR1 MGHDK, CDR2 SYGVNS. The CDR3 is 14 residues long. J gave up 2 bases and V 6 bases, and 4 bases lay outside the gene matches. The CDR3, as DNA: TGTGCCAGCAGGGACAGGACGGCTGGAAACACCATATATTTT. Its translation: CASRDRTAGNTIYF.

The CDR3 DNA follows: TGTGCCAGCCTACCGGGCTCCTATAATTCACCCCTCCACTTT. Its protein product is CASLPGSYNSPLHF. V and J are TRBV2 and TRBJ1-6; D gene uncertain. V was pared by 8 bases and J by 0 bases, with 8 bases between. CDR3 size: 14 residues. From germline, CDR1 is SNHLY and CDR2 FYNNEI.

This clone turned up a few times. Here the CDR3 reads CASSPLGTPGNTIYF. The CDR3 DNA reads as TGTGCCAGCAGCCCCCTTGGGACACCTGGAAACACCATATATTTT. The chain has TRBV11-2 and TRBJ1-3; TRBD1 might be the D (6 bases). The V and J ends lost 5 bases and 2 bases respectively, with 13 bases between them. This CDR3 has 15 residues. In germline, CDR1 is SGHAT, CDR2 FQNNGV.

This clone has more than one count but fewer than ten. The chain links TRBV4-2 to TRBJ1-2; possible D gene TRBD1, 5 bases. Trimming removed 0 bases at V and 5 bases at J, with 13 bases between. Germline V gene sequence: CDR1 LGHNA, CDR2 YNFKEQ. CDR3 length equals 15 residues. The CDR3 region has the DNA TGTGCCAGCAGCCAAGATCTCCCAGGGAGGTATGGCTACACCTTC. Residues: CASSQDLPGRYGYTF.

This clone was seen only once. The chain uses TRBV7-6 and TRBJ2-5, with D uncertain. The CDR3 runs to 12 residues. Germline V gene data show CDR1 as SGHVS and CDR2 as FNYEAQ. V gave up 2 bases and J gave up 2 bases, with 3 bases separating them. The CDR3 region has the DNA TGTGCCAGCAGCTTACAGCAAGAGACCCAGTACTTC. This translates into CASSLQQETQYF.

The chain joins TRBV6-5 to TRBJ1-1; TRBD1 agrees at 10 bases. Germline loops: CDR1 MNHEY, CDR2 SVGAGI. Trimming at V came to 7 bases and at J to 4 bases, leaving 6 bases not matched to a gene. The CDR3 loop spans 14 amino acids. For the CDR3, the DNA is TGTGCCAGCACCGCGACAGGGGGCTTCACTGAAGCTTTCTTT. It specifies CASTATGGFTEAFF.

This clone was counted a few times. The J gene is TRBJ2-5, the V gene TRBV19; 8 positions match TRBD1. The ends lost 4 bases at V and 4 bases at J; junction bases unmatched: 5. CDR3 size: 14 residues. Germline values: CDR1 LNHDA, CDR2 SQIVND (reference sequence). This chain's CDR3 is CASSTGTGPETQYF. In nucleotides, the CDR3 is TGTGCCAGTAGTACCGGGACAGGCCCAGAGACCCAGTACTTC.

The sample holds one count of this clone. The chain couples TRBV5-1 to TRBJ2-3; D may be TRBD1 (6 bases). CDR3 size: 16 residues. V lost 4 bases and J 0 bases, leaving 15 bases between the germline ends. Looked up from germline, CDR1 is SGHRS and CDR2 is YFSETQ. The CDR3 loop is CASSLGHSSSTDTQYF. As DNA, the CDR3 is TGCGCCAGCAGCCTGGGACACTCTTCTAGCACAGATACGCAGTATTTT.

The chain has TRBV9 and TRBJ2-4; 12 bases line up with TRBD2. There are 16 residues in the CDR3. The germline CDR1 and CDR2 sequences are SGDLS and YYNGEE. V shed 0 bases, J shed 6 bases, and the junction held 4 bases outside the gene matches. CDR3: CASSVGLAGVGNIQYF. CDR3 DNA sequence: TGTGCCAGCAGCGTAGGACTAGCGGGAGTCGGAAACATTCAGTACTTC. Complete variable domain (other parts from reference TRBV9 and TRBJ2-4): DSGVTQTPKHLITATGQRVTLRCSPRSGDLSVYWYQQSLDQGLQFLIQYYNGEERAKGNILERFSAQQFPDLHSELNLSSLELGDSALYFCASSVGLAGVGNIQYFGAGTRLSVL.

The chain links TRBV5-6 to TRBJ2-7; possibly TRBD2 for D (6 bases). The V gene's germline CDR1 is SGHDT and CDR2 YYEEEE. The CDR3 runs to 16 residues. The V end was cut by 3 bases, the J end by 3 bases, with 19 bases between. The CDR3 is CASSYGPSEGFYEQYV. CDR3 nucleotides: TGTGCCAGCAGCTATGGCCCTAGCGAGGGATTCTACGAGCAGTACGTC.

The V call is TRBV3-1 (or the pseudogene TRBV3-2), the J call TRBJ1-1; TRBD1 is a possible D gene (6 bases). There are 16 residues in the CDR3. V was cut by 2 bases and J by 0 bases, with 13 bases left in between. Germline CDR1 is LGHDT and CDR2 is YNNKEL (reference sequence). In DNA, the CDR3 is TGTGCCAGCAGCCAATTGGCGGCAGGGGTGAACACTGAAGCTTTCTTT. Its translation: CASSQLAAGVNTEAFF.

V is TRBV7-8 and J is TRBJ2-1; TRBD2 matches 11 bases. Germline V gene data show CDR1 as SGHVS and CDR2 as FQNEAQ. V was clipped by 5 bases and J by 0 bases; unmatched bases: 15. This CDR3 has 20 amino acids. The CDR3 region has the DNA TGTGCCAGCAGCCCGAGGGGTAGCGGGGGGGGTTCGAGCTCCTACAATGAGCAGTTCTTC. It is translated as CASSPRGSGGGSSSYNEQFF.

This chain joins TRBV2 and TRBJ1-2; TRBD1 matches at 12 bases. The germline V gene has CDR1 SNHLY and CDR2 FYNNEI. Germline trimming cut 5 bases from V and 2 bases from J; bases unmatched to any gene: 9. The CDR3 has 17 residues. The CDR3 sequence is CASSLGQGAGSNYGYTF. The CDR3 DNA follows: TGTGCCAGCAGTCTGGGACAGGGGGCGGGGAGCAACTATGGCTACACCTTC.

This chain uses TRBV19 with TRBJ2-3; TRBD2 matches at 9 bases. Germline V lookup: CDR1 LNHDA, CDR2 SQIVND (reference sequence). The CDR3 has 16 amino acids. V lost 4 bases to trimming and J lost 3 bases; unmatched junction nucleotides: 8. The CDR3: CASSNGLAIETDTQYF. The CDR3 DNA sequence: TGTGCCAGTAGTAATGGACTAGCGATAGAGACAGATACGCAGTATTTT. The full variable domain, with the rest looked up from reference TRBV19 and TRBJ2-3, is DGGITQSPKYLFRKEGQNVTLSCEQNLNHDAMYWYRQDPGQGLRLIYYSQIVNDFQKGDIAEGYSVSREKKESFPLTVTSAQKNPTAFYLCASSNGLAIETDTQYFGPGTRLTVL.

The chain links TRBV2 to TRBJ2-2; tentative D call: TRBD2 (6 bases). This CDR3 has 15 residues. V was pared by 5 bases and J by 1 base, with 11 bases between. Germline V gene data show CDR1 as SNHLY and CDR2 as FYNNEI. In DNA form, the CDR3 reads TGTGCCAGCAGTAATTGGGGGGAGAACACCGGGGAGCTGTTTTTT. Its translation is CASSNWGENTGELFF. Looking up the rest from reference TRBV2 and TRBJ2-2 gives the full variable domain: EPEVTQTPSHQVTQMGQEVILRCVPISNHLYFYWYRQILGQKVEFLVSFYNNEISEKSEIFDDQFSVERPDGSNFTLKIRSTKLEDSAMYFCASSNWGENTGELFFGEGSRLTVL.

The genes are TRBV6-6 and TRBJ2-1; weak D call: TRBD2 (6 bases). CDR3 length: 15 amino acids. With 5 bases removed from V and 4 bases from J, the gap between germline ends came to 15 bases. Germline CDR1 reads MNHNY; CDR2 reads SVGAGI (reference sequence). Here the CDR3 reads CASSPGGSGYNEQFF. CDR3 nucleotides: TGTGCCAGCAGTCCAGGTGGTAGCGGTTACAATGAGCAGTTCTTC.

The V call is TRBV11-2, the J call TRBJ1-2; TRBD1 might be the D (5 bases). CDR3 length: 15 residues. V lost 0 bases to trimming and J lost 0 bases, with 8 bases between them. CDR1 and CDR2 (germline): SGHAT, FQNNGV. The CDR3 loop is CASSLDRGSNYGYTF. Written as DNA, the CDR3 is TGTGCCAGCAGCTTAGATCGGGGGTCTAACTATGGCTACACCTTC.

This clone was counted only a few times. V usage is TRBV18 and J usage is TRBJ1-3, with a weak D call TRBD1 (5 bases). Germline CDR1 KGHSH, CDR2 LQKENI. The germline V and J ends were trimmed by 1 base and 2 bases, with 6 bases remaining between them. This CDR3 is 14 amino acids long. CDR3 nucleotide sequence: TGTGCCAGCTCACCACGGGGGGCTGGAAACACCATATATTTT. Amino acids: CASSPRGAGNTIYF. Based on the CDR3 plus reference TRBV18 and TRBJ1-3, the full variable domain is NAGVMQNPRHLVRRRGQEARLRCSPMKGHSHVYWYRQLPEEGLKFMVYLQKENIIDESGMPKERFSAEFPKEGPSILRIQQVVRGDSAAYFCASSPRGAGNTIYFGEGSWLTVV.

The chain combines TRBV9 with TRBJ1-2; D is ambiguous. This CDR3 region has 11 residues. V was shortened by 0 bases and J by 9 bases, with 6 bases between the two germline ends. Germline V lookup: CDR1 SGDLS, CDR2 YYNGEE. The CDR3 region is CASSVANSYTF. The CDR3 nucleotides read TGTGCCAGCAGCGTAGCGAACAGCTACACCTTC. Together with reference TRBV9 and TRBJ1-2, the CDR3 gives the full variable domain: DSGVTQTPKHLITATGQRVTLRCSPRSGDLSVYWYQQSLDQGLQFLIQYYNGEERAKGNILERFSAQQFPDLHSELNLSSLELGDSALYFCASSVANSYTFGSGTRLTVV.

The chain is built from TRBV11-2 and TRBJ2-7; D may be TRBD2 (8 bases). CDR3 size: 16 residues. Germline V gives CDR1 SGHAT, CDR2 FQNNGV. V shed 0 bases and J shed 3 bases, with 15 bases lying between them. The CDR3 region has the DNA TGTGCCAGCAGCTTAGATCCGGGAGGGGGCCTCTACGAGCAGTACTTC. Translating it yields CASSLDPGGGLYEQYF.

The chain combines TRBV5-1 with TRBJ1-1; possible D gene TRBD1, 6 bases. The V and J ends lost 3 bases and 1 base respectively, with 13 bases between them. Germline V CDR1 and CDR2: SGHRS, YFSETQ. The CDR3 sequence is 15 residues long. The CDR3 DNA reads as TGCGCCAGCAGCTGGGGGCCTTGGGGGAACACTGAAGCTTTCTTT. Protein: CASSWGPWGNTEAFF.

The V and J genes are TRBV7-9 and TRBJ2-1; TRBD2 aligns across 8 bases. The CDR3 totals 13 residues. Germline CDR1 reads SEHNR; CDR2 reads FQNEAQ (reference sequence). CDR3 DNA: TGTGTCCTGTCCCAGCGGGAGTTGAATGAGCAGTTCTTC. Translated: CVLSQRELNEQFF.

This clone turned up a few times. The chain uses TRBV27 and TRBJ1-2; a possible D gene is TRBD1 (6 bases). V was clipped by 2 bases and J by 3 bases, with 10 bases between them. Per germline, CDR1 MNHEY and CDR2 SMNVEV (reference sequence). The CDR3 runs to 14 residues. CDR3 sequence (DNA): TGTGCCAGCAGTTTAAACAGGGTGGACTATGGCTACACCTTC. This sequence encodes CASSLNRVDYGYTF.

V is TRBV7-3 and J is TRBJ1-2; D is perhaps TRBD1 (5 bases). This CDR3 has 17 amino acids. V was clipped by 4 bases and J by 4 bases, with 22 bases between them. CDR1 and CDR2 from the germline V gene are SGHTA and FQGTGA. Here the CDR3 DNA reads TGTGCCAGCAGCTCGGGGTCGGCAGGGACTTCCTTCTATGGCTACACCTTC. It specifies CASSSGSAGTSFYGYTF.

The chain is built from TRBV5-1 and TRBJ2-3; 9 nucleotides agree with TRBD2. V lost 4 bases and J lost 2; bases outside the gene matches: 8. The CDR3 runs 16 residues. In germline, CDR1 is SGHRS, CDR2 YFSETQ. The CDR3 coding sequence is TGCGCCAGCAGCCTGGGGATAGCGGGGGCCACAGATACGCAGTATTTT. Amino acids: CASSLGIAGATDTQYF.